Following are 8 T cell receptor beta chains from one sample sequenced in a study of cytomegalovirus exposure and HLA in healthy donors. Primers: 60 Vbeta forward and 13 Jbeta reverse. TCRdb's table, derived via immunoSEQ multiplex PCR, lists solely in-frame clones and lacks some. The sample lists over 95,000 clones, just under 75% seen once, with 2% to 2.5% in the top ten. The sequenced sample consisted of PBMCs. The receptors here all came from a human donor in good health.

The chain combines TRBV7-2 with TRBJ2-7; 9 nucleotides align to TRBD2. With V trimmed by 1 base and J by 3 bases, 7 bases remained unmatched. The CDR3 runs to 16 residues. The V gene's germline CDR1 is SGHTA and CDR2 FQGNSA. CDR3: CASSLESAGGRYEQYF. DNA of the CDR3: TGTGCCAGCAGCTTAGAGTCCGCGGGGGGGCGCTACGAGCAGTACTTC. Together with reference TRBV7-2 and TRBJ2-7, the CDR3 gives the full variable domain: GAGVSQSPSNKVTEKGKDVELRCDPISGHTALYWYRQSLGQGLEFLIYFQGNSAPDKSGLPSDRFSAERTGGSVSTLTIQRTQQEDSAVYLCASSLESAGGRYEQYFGPGTRLTVT.

The V and J genes are TRBV2 and TRBJ1-5, with a possible D match to TRBD1 (5 bases). V lost 1 base and J lost 7, with 8 bases in between. Germline CDR1 reads SNHLY; CDR2 reads FYNNEI. CDR3 size: 13 residues. The DNA for the CDR3 is TGTGCCAGCAGTGAAGGGGGGGTGCAGCCCCAGCATTTT. Encoded protein: CASSEGGVQPQHF.

This clone was counted a few times. J is TRBJ1-2 and V is TRBV5-4; no definite D call. Trimming cost V 3 bases and J 0 bases, with 18 bases left between them. This CDR3 comprises 17 residues. Per the germline V gene, CDR1 is SGHNT and CDR2 is YYREEE (reference sequence). The CDR3 protein is CASSSPGRRTANYGYTF. Written as DNA, the CDR3 is TGTGCCAGCAGCTCCCCGGGGAGGCGTACCGCTAACTATGGCTACACCTTC. Full variable domain (rest looked up from reference TRBV5-4 and TRBJ1-2): ETGVTQSPTHLIKTRGQQVTLRCSSQSGHNTVSWYQQALGQGPQFIFQYYREEENGRGNFPPRFSGLQFPNYSSELNVNALELDDSALYLCASSSPGRRTANYGYTFGSGTRLTVV.

The rearrangement uses TRBV5-1 and TRBJ2-7; possibly TRBD2 for D (6 bases). Between the trimmed V and J ends, which lost 3 bases and 2 bases, there was a span of 9 bases. CDR3 length: 13 residues. Germline V gives CDR1 SGHRS, CDR2 YFSETQ. This chain's CDR3 is CASSWRRAYEQYF. The CDR3 DNA reads as TGCGCCAGCAGCTGGAGGAGGGCCTACGAGCAGTACTTC.

The J gene is TRBJ2-2, the V gene TRBV4-2, with D perhaps matching TRBD1 (6 bases). Trimming left V 7 bases short and J 0 bases short, with 9 bases between. The CDR3 extends over 14 amino acids. Germline values: CDR1 LGHNA, CDR2 YNFKEQ. The CDR3 DNA sequence: TGTGCCAGCAAGGACAGTCCGAACACCGGGGAGCTGTTTTTT. Its protein is CASKDSPNTGELFF.

This clone was recorded only once. V and J are TRBV9 and TRBJ1-3; D gene uncertain. Per the germline V gene, CDR1 is SGDLS and CDR2 is YYNGEE. CDR3 length: 16 residues. Trimming removed 4 bases from V and 0 bases from J, with 14 bases in between. The DNA for the CDR3 is TGTGCCAGCAGCCCAACCCCCAGGTCCTCTGGAAACACCATATATTTT. It translates to CASSPTPRSSGNTIYF.

The V and J genes are TRBV30 and TRBJ1-4; 8 nucleotides agree with TRBD1. From germline, CDR1 is GTSNPN and CDR2 SVGIG (reference sequence). After removal of 5 bases from V and 6 bases from J, the junction contained 8 bases not matched to a gene. The CDR3 has 14 amino acids. The CDR3 DNA reads as TGTGCCTGGGGTACGGGACAGGTTTATGAAAAACTGTTTTTT. Its translation is CAWGTGQVYEKLFF.

The V and J genes are TRBV7-8 and TRBJ2-2, with 7 positions matching TRBD1. The V gene end was trimmed by 5 bases and the J gene end by 0 bases; junction bases not matched to a gene: 3. The germline CDR1 and CDR2 sequences are SGHVS and FQNEAQ. The CDR3 runs 15 residues. The CDR3 nucleotides are TGTGCCAGCAGCCCTGGGACAGCGAACACCGGGGAGCTGTTTTTT. It is translated as CASSPGTANTGELFF.